The 22 T cell receptor beta chains presented below share a single source sample, sequenced in a study of CD8+CD57+ T cells in acquired aplastic anemia. Investigators profiled TCR beta VDJ and CDR3 from genomic DNA template. One entry per CDR3 protein results from TCRdb running MiXCR on the reads. Of around 400,000 distinct CDR3 sequences in the sample, about 70% were seen once. The sequenced sample consisted of sorted CD4+, CD8+, or CD8+CD57+ T cells (not recorded which) from PBMCs. Receptors were obtained from a human donor in good health, serving as a control.

This clonotype has a single count. A read error may account for a junction end that differs from germline. The chain recombines TRBV7-2 with TRBJ1-1, with D unclear. The germline V gene encodes CDR1 SGHTA and CDR2 FQGNSA. The CDR3 consists of 14 residues. CDR3 DNA sequence: TGTGCCAGCAGCTTGGGAACGGCGCGGGAGACCCAGTACTTT. It translates to CASSLGTARETQYF.

This clonotype was seen once. A single base separates this from a much larger clone, so it may be a read error. This chain links TRBV27 with TRBJ2-3; 11 positions match TRBD2. Per germline, CDR1 MNHEY and CDR2 SMNVEV (reference sequence). J gave up 0 bases and V 5 bases, and 10 bases lay outside the gene matches. This CDR3 comprises 18 residues. DNA for the CDR3: TGTGCCAGCAGTCTTAAGTCTCGACTAGCGGGGAGCACAGATACGCAGTATTTT. Protein product: CASSLKSRLAGSTDTQYF.

In its sample, this clonotype was seen many times. This sequence joins TRBV20-1 and TRBJ2-7; D may be TRBD1 (6 bases). The CDR3 has 13 residues. Looked up from germline, CDR1 is DFQATT and CDR2 is SNEGSKA (reference sequence). Trimming pared 1 base from V and 2 bases from J, leaving 9 bases between. The CDR3 nucleotides are TGCAGTGCTAGAGCTAACAGGGCCTACGAGCAGTACTTC. Translating gives CSARANRAYEQYF.

The chain is built from TRBV9 and TRBJ1-5; D unresolved. CDR1 is SGDLS, CDR2 YYNGEE, per germline. V lost 3 bases and J 16 bases, leaving 23 bases between the germline ends. The CDR3 is 14 residues long. The CDR3 DNA reads as TGTGCCAGCAGCGCCGCGGGTCTCTCCAATTCACCCCATTTT. Translated: CASSAAGLSNSPHF.

The rearrangement uses TRBV7-6 and TRBJ1-1, with TRBD1 identical over 7 bases. This CDR3 spans 15 amino acids. J gave up 1 base and V 0 bases, and 2 bases lay outside the gene matches. Germline CDR1 reads SGHVS; CDR2 reads FNYEAQ. The CDR3 DNA sequence: TGTGCCAGCAGCTTAGCTGGGACAGCGAACACTGAAGCTTTCTTT. Translating gives CASSLAGTANTEAFF.

V gene TRBV2 combines with J gene TRBJ1-1; D not resolved. Deletions cut 6 bases from V and 7 bases from J, with 15 bases between. Germline V CDR1 and CDR2: SNHLY, FYNNEI. There are 13 residues in the CDR3. The CDR3 coding sequence is TGTGCCAGCAGCCAAAGGAGGTGCAATGAAGCTTTCTTT. As protein: CASSQRRCNEAFF.

Concerning this clonotype itself: It is likely a read error, because the conserved phenylalanine at the end of the CDR3 is missing. J is TRBJ2-1 and V is TRBV7-2; 7 nucleotides match TRBD2. The CDR3 runs to 15 residues. Germline V gene lookup returns CDR1 SGHTA and CDR2 FQGNSA. The V gene end was trimmed by 0 bases and the J gene end by 2 bases; junction bases not matched to a gene: 1. In nucleotides, the CDR3 is TGTGCCAGCAGCTTAGCAGCGGGGCCCTACAATGAGCAGTTCTCC. Encoded protein: CASSLAAGPYNEQFS.

This chain uses TRBV7-6 with TRBJ1-6; no clear D. The CDR3 length is 14 residues. Trimming cost V 2 bases and J 15 bases, with 17 bases left between them. CDR1 and CDR2 from the germline V gene are SGHVS and FNYEAQ. CDR3 protein: CASSLMETSCSLHF. CDR3 in DNA: TGTGCCAGCAGCTTAATGGAGACTAGCTGTAGCCTCCACTTT.

On this clonotype: Relative to the germline gene, one junction end is altered; a read error may explain this. The chain links TRBV2 to TRBJ2-3; 9 nucleotides agree with TRBD1. This CDR3 is 14 amino acids long. Germline V gene data show CDR1 as SNHLY and CDR2 as FYNNEI. CDR3 bases: TGTGCCAGCGACACGGGACAGGGCGGAGATACCCAGTATTTT. It specifies CASDTGQGGDTQYF. The entire variable domain, with the rest obtained from reference TRBV2 and TRBJ2-3, is as follows: EPEVTQTPSHQVTQMGQEVILRCVPISNHLYFYWYRQILGQKVEFLVSFYNNEISEKSEIFDDQFSVERPDGSNFTLKIRSTKLEDSAMYFCASDTGQGGDTQYFGPGTRLTVL.

This clonotype was detected only once. The CDR3 sequence: CASSDRGHVQFF. In DNA form, the CDR3 reads TGTGCCAGCAGTGACCGGGGCCATGTGCAGTTCTTC. The rearrangement joins TRBV2 to TRBJ2-1; the D gene could be TRBD1 or TRBD2 (5 bases each). This CDR3 is built from 12 residues. Germline V gene data show CDR1 as SNHLY and CDR2 as FYNNEI. The germline V and J ends were trimmed by 3 bases and 12 bases, with 12 bases remaining between them.

The rearrangement links TRBV10-3 to TRBJ1-6, with D possibly TRBD1 on 6 matching bases. Trimming removed 6 bases at V and 10 bases at J, with 19 bases between. The length of the CDR3 is 15 residues. Germline V gene sequence: CDR1 ENHRY, CDR2 SYGVKD. CDR3 region: CAISENRVEESPLHF. The CDR3 DNA follows: TGTGCCATCAGCGAAAACAGGGTTGAGGAATCACCCCTCCACTTT.

The rearrangement joins TRBV10-3 to TRBJ2-5, with TRBD2 identical over 11 bases. Germline V CDR1 and CDR2: ENHRY, SYGVKD. The CDR3 runs to 14 residues. With 5 bases clipped from V and 3 bases from J, the junction kept 2 bases outside the gene matches. The CDR3 region is CAISLLAGEETQYF. The CDR3 nucleotides are TGTGCCATCAGTCTACTAGCGGGGGAAGAGACCCAGTACTTC.

The genes are TRBV2 and TRBJ2-7; 7 bases are shared with TRBD2. Germline V gene lookup returns CDR1 SNHLY and CDR2 FYNNEI. The CDR3 covers 15 residues. The ends lost 3 bases at V and 2 bases at J; junction bases unmatched: 7. For the CDR3, the DNA is TGTGCCAGCAGTGATATCCCAGGGAGGGCCTACGAGCAGTACGTC. Its translation: CASSDIPGRAYEQYV.

The gene calls are TRBV5-5 and TRBJ2-2; 9 bases agree with TRBD2. Trimming cost V 2 bases and J 6 bases; bases outside gene matches: 8. CDR3 length: 16 residues. Germline values: CDR1 SGHKS, CDR2 YYEKEE (reference sequence). The CDR3 loop reads CASSLASAGGPGELFF. CDR3 DNA: TGTGCCAGCAGCTTAGCTAGCGCGGGGGGGCCCGGGGAGCTGTTTTTT.

The V call is TRBV5-4, the J call TRBJ2-1, with D tentatively TRBD2 (7 bases). Trimming pared 0 bases from V and 0 bases from J, leaving 10 bases between. Germline V gene sequence: CDR1 SGHNT, CDR2 YYREEE (reference sequence). CDR3 length: 16 residues. CDR3 protein: CASSLEGGASYNEQFF. CDR3 DNA: TGTGCCAGCAGCTTGGAAGGGGGGGCCTCCTACAATGAGCAGTTCTTC.

This clonotype has a count of ten or more. The V call is TRBV20-1, the J call TRBJ1-1; D is ambiguous. With 1 base removed from V and 7 bases from J, the gap between germline ends came to 16 bases. The CDR3 covers 14 residues. Germline V gene lookup returns CDR1 DFQATT and CDR2 SNEGSKA (reference sequence). The CDR3 sequence: CSARGASEAVEAFF. CDR3 DNA: TGCAGTGCTAGAGGTGCCTCGGAGGCGGTTGAAGCTTTCTTT.

As for this clonotype: The CDR3 ends on some other residue instead of the conserved phenylalanine or tryptophan, so this is likely a read error. The V call is TRBV19, the J call TRBJ1-6; D possibly corresponds to TRBD1 (5 bases). This CDR3 is built from 13 residues. Germline assignment: CDR1 LNHDA and CDR2 SQIVND (reference sequence). V gave up 3 bases and J gave up 7 bases, with 7 bases separating them. This CDR3 reads CASSMGENSPLHC. DNA for the CDR3: TGTGCCAGTAGTATGGGGGAGAATTCACCCCTCCACTGT.

Many counts were recorded for this clonotype. The chain has TRBV7-9 and TRBJ2-7; D gene uncertain. The V and J ends lost 5 bases and 1 base respectively, with 6 bases between them. Germline CDR1 reads SEHNR; CDR2 reads FQNEAQ (reference sequence). The length of the CDR3 is 12 residues. The CDR3 loop is CASSPGSYEQYF. For the CDR3, the DNA is TGTGCCAGCAGCCCAGGTTCCTACGAGCAGTACTTC.

This sequence joins TRBV9 and TRBJ2-7, with 8 nucleotides matching TRBD2. V lost 1 base and J lost 8; bases outside the gene matches: 14. Germline CDR1 SGDLS, CDR2 YYNGEE. This CDR3 is 16 amino acids long. CDR3 coding DNA: TGTGCCAGCAGCGTACTGGCGGGGGGCCCTGGAAACAAGCAGTACTTC. As protein: CASSVLAGGPGNKQYF.

The chain combines TRBV5-6 with TRBJ1-2, with 7 bases identical to TRBD1. The V gene's germline CDR1 is SGHDT and CDR2 YYEEEE. V lost 7 bases, J lost 0 bases, and 15 bases stayed unmatched. CDR3 length equals 17 residues. The CDR3 reads CASGRTGRAIPNYGYTF. CDR3 bases: TGTGCCAGCGGCCGGACAGGCCGCGCTATTCCTAACTATGGCTACACCTTC.

The V gene is TRBV2, the J gene TRBJ1-1; D is ambiguous. Germline V lookup: CDR1 SNHLY, CDR2 FYNNEI. This CDR3 has 13 amino acids. Deletions cut 5 bases from V and 11 bases from J, with 18 bases between. The CDR3 protein is CASSSGGLNLAFF. CDR3 DNA sequence: TGTGCCAGCAGTTCGGGCGGGCTCAATCTTGCTTTCTTT.

The chain joins TRBV14 to TRBJ2-3; TRBD2 matches 11 bases. Germline loops: CDR1 SGHDN, CDR2 FVKESK. The ends lost 6 bases at V and 8 bases at J; junction bases unmatched: 16. The CDR3 is 17 amino acids. DNA for the CDR3: TGTGCCAGCAGTTCCGCGGGTAGCGGGGGGGCCCCAGGTACGCAGTATTTT. This sequence encodes CASSSAGSGGAPGTQYF.